A selection of T cell receptor beta chains follows, all from one sample in a study of control samples from healthy donors and cancer patients. Measured with immunoSEQ multiplex PCR; TCRdb has only the in-frame clones, and not every one. The sample records 45,000 to 60,000 clones, roughly 80% being singletons. Sequencing was performed on blood. The receptors shown here come from a man in his 70s in good health. CDR3s include the opening cysteine and the closing phenylalanine or tryptophan. A D gene is named only where the DNA matches it firmly. The size entry is marked missing in some rows and otherwise reads once, few, many or a size class.

D	size	V	length	J	CDR3	DNA
.	.	TRBV6-6	13	TRBJ2-3	CASAWSGPDTQYF	TGTGCCAGCGCCTGGTCAGGACCAGATACGCAGTATTTT
TRBD2	.	TRBV5-4	15	TRBJ2-5	CASSLAAGAQETQYF	TGTGCCAGCAGCTTGGCAGCGGGGGCCCAAGAGACCCAGTACTTC
TRBD1	.	TRBV27	14	TRBJ1-1	CASSGQGGHGEAFF	TGTGCCAGCAGTGGACAGGGGGGGCATGGTGAAGCTTTCTTT
.	once	TRBV5-4	15	TRBJ1-2	CASSSTRAGINGYTF	TGTGCCAGCAGCTCAACGAGGGCAGGGATAAATGGCTACACCTTC
TRBD1	once	TRBV2	15	TRBJ1-1	CASSESAGGNTEAFF	TGTGCCAGCAGTGAATCCGCAGGGGGGAACACTGAAGCTTTCTTT
.	.	TRBV4-1	14	TRBJ1-1	CASSQDRGVLAAFF	TGCGCCAGCAGCCAAGACAGGGGAGTGCTAGCCGCTTTCTTT
TRBD1	.	TRBV28	19	TRBJ2-7	CASSFSHKPTGMISYEQYF	TGTGCCAGCAGTTTTTCGCACAAACCGACAGGGATGATATCCTACGAGCAGTACTTC
TRBD1	.	TRBV7-9	15	TRBJ1-1	CASSKTGSSNTEAFF	TGTGCCAGCAGCAAGACAGGGTCTTCGAACACTGAAGCTTTCTTT
TRBD1	.	TRBV3-1/TRBV3-2	15	TRBJ2-4	CASSATTGGGNIQYF	TGTGCCAGCAGCGCGACAACAGGGGGCGGAAACATTCAGTACTTC
.	few	TRBV11-2	16	TRBJ1-3	CASSLDRGPSGNTIYF	TGTGCCAGCAGCTTAGACCGGGGCCCCTCTGGAAACACCATATATTTT
.	.	TRBV27	14	TRBJ2-5	CASSFWGRQETQYF	TGTGCCAGCAGTTTCTGGGGGCGCCAAGAGACCCAGTACTTC
.	.	TRBV24-1	15	TRBJ2-7	CATSDLSAGVDEQYF	TGTGCCACCAGTGATTTGAGTGCAGGGGTAGACGAGCAGTACTTC
.	.	TRBV30	14	TRBJ2-7	CAATDRPSSYEQYF	TGTGCTGCCACAGACAGGCCGAGCTCCTACGAGCAGTACTTC
TRBD2	.	TRBV4-1	17	TRBJ2-1	CASSQTSGSQLGNEQFF	TGCGCCAGCAGCCAGACTAGCGGGAGCCAACTGGGGAATGAGCAGTTCTTC
TRBD1	.	TRBV20-1	14	TRBJ1-2	CSASSGDREKGYTF	TGCAGTGCTAGTTCGGGAGACAGGGAGAAGGGCTACACCTTC
TRBD2	.	TRBV7-2	14	TRBJ2-3	CASTPSGRTDTQYF	TGTGCCAGTACCCCTAGCGGGCGAACAGATACGCAGTATTTT
.	.	TRBV7-9	14	TRBJ1-6	CASSLTGADSPLHF	TGTGCCAGCAGCTTAACCGGGGCGGATTCACCCCTCCACTTT
.	.	TRBV7-2	13	TRBJ2-5	CASTRFSWETQYF	TGTGCCAGCACCCGATTCAGCTGGGAGACCCAGTACTTC
TRBD1	.	TRBV12-3/TRBV12-4	13	TRBJ1-1	CASSLEPGGEAFF	TGTGCCAGCAGTTTAGAACCAGGGGGTGAAGCTTTCTTT
.	.	TRBV3-1/TRBV3-2	12	TRBJ2-1	CASSQSGGEQFF	TGTGCCAGCAGCCAATCCGGGGGTGAGCAGTTCTTC
.	.	TRBV19	15	TRBJ2-2	CASRNSGPNTGELFF	TGTGCCAGTAGAAACTCGGGGCCCAACACCGGGGAGCTGTTTTTT
.	.	TRBV2	12	TRBJ2-7	CAARTGRDEQYF	TGTGCCGCTCGGACAGGGAGGGACGAGCAGTACTTC
TRBD2	.	TRBV5-4	16	TRBJ2-1	CASSPNSGPPYNEQFF	TGTGCCAGCAGCCCGAATAGCGGGCCTCCCTACAATGAGCAGTTCTTC
.	.	TRBV2	11	TRBJ1-6	CASVYNSPLHF	TGTGCCAGCGTCTATAATTCACCCCTCCACTTT
.	few	TRBV10-3	14	TRBJ2-7	CAISESGTALSQYF	TGTGCCATCAGTGAGTCCGGAACAGCGCTATCGCAGTACTTC
TRBD1	.	TRBV7-8	18	TRBJ2-3	CASSLALLGQGETDTQYF	TGTGCCAGCAGCTTAGCGCTCCTTGGACAGGGCGAGACAGATACGCAGTATTTT
.	.	TRBV5-1	15	TRBJ2-1	CASSLTGSSYNEQFF	TGCGCCAGCAGCTTAACGGGTAGCTCCTACAATGAGCAGTTCTTC
.	.	TRBV3-1/TRBV3-2	16	TRBJ1-6	CASSPRLDDGNSPLHF	TGTGCCAGCAGCCCCCGACTCGATGATGGTAATTCACCCCTCCACTTT
.	.	TRBV19	18	TRBJ2-5	CASSFSSGGAGAGETQYF	TGTGCCAGTAGTTTCTCCTCCGGAGGTGCGGGGGCCGGTGAGACCCAGTACTTC
TRBD2	once	TRBV7-6	18	TRBJ2-1	CASSLVSGGGSSYNEQFF	TGTGCCAGCAGCTTAGTTAGCGGGGGGGGTAGCTCCTACAATGAGCAGTTCTTC
.	.	TRBV3-1/TRBV3-2	13	TRBJ2-7	CASSPGTSYEQYF	TGTGCCAGCAGCCCCGGGACTTCCTACGAGCAGTACTTC
.	.	TRBV19	16	TRBJ1-2	CASSIALYSVGYGYTF	TGTGCCAGTAGTATAGCCCTATACAGCGTGGGCTATGGCTACACCTTC
.	.	TRBV3-1/TRBV3-2	14	TRBJ1-4	CASSQDATNEKLFF	TGTGCCAGCAGCCAAGATGCAACTAATGAAAAACTGTTTTTT
TRBD1	.	TRBV2	17	TRBJ2-7	CASSEVGVGTGPYEQYF	TGTGCCAGCAGTGAAGTAGGAGTTGGGACAGGGCCCTACGAGCAGTACTTC
.	.	TRBV5-1	17	TRBJ2-3	CASSLSTRGLGTDTQYF	TGCGCCAGCAGCTTGTCCACCAGGGGCCTGGGGACAGATACGCAGTATTTT
.	.	TRBV5-1	16	TRBJ1-3	CASSLDPPGAGNTIYF	TGCGCCAGCAGCTTGGACCCCCCAGGGGCTGGAAACACCATATATTTT
.	once	TRBV7-8	16	TRBJ1-1	CASSLDGVQGLTEAFF	TGTGCCAGCAGCTTAGATGGGGTACAGGGTCTCACTGAAGCTTTCTTT
.	medium-sized	TRBV7-2	15	TRBJ2-1	CASSTSYGPYNEQFF	TGTGCCAGCAGCACCTCCTACGGGCCTTACAATGAGCAGTTCTTC
TRBD2	.	TRBV7-9	19	TRBJ2-7	CASSLSPVGLAGATYEQYF	TGTGCCAGCAGCTTAAGTCCCGTGGGACTAGCGGGGGCAACCTACGAGCAGTACTTC
.	.	TRBV7-2	13	TRBJ2-6	CASSLGGANVLTF	TGTGCCAGCAGCCTGGGGGGGGCCAACGTCCTGACTTTC
.	few	TRBV15	15	TRBJ2-3	CATSRSLLSTDTQYF	TGTGCCACCAGCAGATCCCTCCTTAGCACAGATACGCAGTATTTT
.	.	TRBV4-1	16	TRBJ2-3	CASRQDSADYTDTQYF	TGCGCCAGCAGACAAGACTCGGCCGATTACACAGATACGCAGTATTTT
.	.	TRBV7-8	15	TRBJ1-4	CASSLRRVTNEKLFF	TGTGCCAGCAGCTTAAGGCGGGTTACTAATGAAAAACTGTTTTTT
.	.	TRBV30	12	TRBJ2-1	CAWSPQGNEQFF	TGTGCCTGGAGTCCCCAAGGCAATGAGCAGTTCTTC
.	.	TRBV7-8	13	TRBJ2-2	CASSLGGAGELFF	TGTGCCAGCAGCTTAGGGGGGGCCGGGGAGCTGTTTTTT
.	.	TRBV30	12	TRBJ2-7	CAGGHLSYEQYF	TGTGCCGGTGGACACCTCTCCTACGAGCAGTACTTC
.	.	TRBV19	14	TRBJ2-3	CASQHPSDSYTQYF	TGTGCCAGCCAACACCCTTCGGACAGCTATACGCAGTATTTT
.	once	TRBV7-2	15	TRBJ2-1	CASSFRGRVDNEQFF	TGTGCCAGCAGCTTCAGGGGCCGAGTGGACAATGAGCAGTTCTTC
TRBD1	.	TRBV24-1	15	TRBJ1-3	CATSDPGQGGNTIYF	TGTGCCACCAGTGACCCGGGACAGGGAGGAAACACCATATATTTT
TRBD2	.	TRBV7-8	15	TRBJ2-1	CASSRGTSGNNEQFF	TGTGCCAGCAGCAGGGGGACTAGCGGGAACAATGAGCAGTTCTTC